This T cell receptor beta chain was found in a study of blood T cell repertoires in COVID-19. Study-level information: The origin of the acute and convalescent COVID-19 samples was the United States, Italy and Spain. PBMCs, B-cell-depleted T cells, or T cells were the source of the cDNA or gDNA that made up the material.

This CDR3 comprises 13 residues. The ends were cut back, 6 bases at V and 8 bases at J, with 16 bases in the middle. Germline loops: CDR1 MNHNS, CDR2 SASEGT. Original handling: The assay estimated nucleated cells by amplifying reference gene primers. Measured with immunoSEQ multiplex PCR; TCRdb has only the in-frame clones, and not every one. Clone size and V and J calls were adopted from that table, with D and trimming inferred from the DNA. The table has under 130,000 clones, around 80% seen once; the top ten hold 20%. The sample holds a few counts of this clone. The sample was peripheral blood. V is TRBV6-1 and J is TRBJ1-2; D might be TRBD1 (5 bases). The origin of this receptor is a man aged 65 to 85 with active or convalescent COVID-19. The CDR3 is CASSPLSGSGYTF. CDR3 coding DNA: TGTGCCAGCAGCCCCTTATCAGGGTCAGGCTACACCTTC.